The rows below give T cell receptor beta chains drawn from one sample of a study of blood T cell repertoires in COVID-19. Here immunoSEQ multiplex PCR was the method, and the copy in TCRdb shows in-frame clones only, minus some. The sample consists of over 300,000 clones, 85% to 90% of them appearing once. The sequencing sample was made of PBMCs or T cells enriched from blood (not recorded which). Receptors were obtained from a woman between 25 and 40 years old with acute COVID-19. Both conserved end residues are part of each CDR3. The D gene is left open where the match is weak. Clone size appears in some rows only: once, few, many, or a class for an expanded clone.

j_call: TRBJ2-7
d_call: NA
v_call: TRBV28
clone_size: NA
cdr3_aa: CASSLISRGHEQYF
cdr3_nt: TGTGCCAGCAGTTTAATTAGCAGGGGTCACGAGCAGTACTTC

j_call: TRBJ2-5
d_call: NA
v_call: TRBV4-1
clone_size: NA
cdr3_aa: CASSQVGQGTETQYF
cdr3_nt: TGCGCCAGCAGCCAAGTGGGCCAGGGGACAGAGACCCAGTACTTC

j_call: TRBJ1-4
d_call: TRBD1
v_call: TRBV5-4
clone_size: NA
cdr3_aa: CASSSTGTGDVSNEKLFF
cdr3_nt: TGTGCCAGCAGCTCGACCGGGACAGGGGATGTTTCTAATGAAAAACTGTTTTTT

j_call: TRBJ2-2
d_call: NA
v_call: TRBV19
clone_size: NA
cdr3_aa: CATLSGTGELFF
cdr3_nt: TGTGCCACCCTTTCCGGCACCGGGGAGCTGTTTTTT

j_call: TRBJ1-5
d_call: TRBD1
v_call: TRBV27
clone_size: NA
cdr3_aa: CASRLQGIGQPQHF
cdr3_nt: TGTGCCAGCCGTTTACAGGGGATAGGTCAGCCCCAGCATTTT

j_call: TRBJ1-1
d_call: NA
v_call: TRBV19
clone_size: NA
cdr3_aa: CASSASGTKNTEAFF
cdr3_nt: TGTGCCAGTAGCGCATCCGGGACAAAGAACACTGAAGCTTTCTTT

j_call: TRBJ1-2
d_call: NA
v_call: TRBV9
clone_size: NA
cdr3_aa: CASSASGHIYTF
cdr3_nt: TGTGCCAGCAGCGCCTCGGGACACATTTACACCTTC

j_call: TRBJ2-7
d_call: TRBD1
v_call: TRBV18
clone_size: NA
cdr3_aa: CASSPHGTGGIYEQYF
cdr3_nt: TGTGCCAGCTCACCACACGGGACAGGGGGGATCTACGAGCAGTACTTC

j_call: TRBJ1-1
d_call: NA
v_call: TRBV4-3
clone_size: NA
cdr3_aa: CASSQDSGAEAFF
cdr3_nt: TGCGCCAGCAGCCAAGATTCCGGAGCGGAAGCTTTCTTT

j_call: TRBJ1-2
d_call: NA
v_call: TRBV3-1/TRBV3-2
clone_size: few
cdr3_aa: CASSQDDRGVYGYTF
cdr3_nt: TGTGCCAGCAGCCAAGATGATAGAGGTGTCTATGGCTACACCTTC

j_call: TRBJ1-6
d_call: NA
v_call: TRBV18
clone_size: NA
cdr3_aa: CASSLGGPDGNSPLHF
cdr3_nt: TGTGCCAGCTCACTGGGAGGACCCGACGGTAATTCACCCCTCCACTTT

j_call: TRBJ1-2
d_call: TRBD1
v_call: TRBV6-5
clone_size: NA
cdr3_aa: CASSYFSGGSYGYTF
cdr3_nt: TGTGCCAGCAGTTACTTCTCAGGGGGCTCCTATGGCTACACCTTC

j_call: TRBJ2-5
d_call: TRBD2
v_call: TRBV5-5
clone_size: NA
cdr3_aa: CASSLLLAGPQETQYF
cdr3_nt: TGTGCCAGCAGCTTGTTGCTAGCGGGGCCACAAGAGACCCAGTACTTC

j_call: TRBJ1-2
d_call: NA
v_call: TRBV3-1/TRBV3-2
clone_size: NA
cdr3_aa: CASSQGRGGLYYGYTF
cdr3_nt: TGTGCCAGCAGCCAAGGCCGGGGGGGGCTCTACTATGGCTACACCTTC

j_call: TRBJ1-2
d_call: NA
v_call: TRBV7-9
clone_size: NA
cdr3_aa: CASNPFVGAFGYTF
cdr3_nt: TGTGCCAGCAACCCGTTCGTTGGGGCCTTTGGCTACACCTTC

j_call: TRBJ1-4
d_call: TRBD1
v_call: TRBV13
clone_size: NA
cdr3_aa: CASSRRTGGLKGNEKLFF
cdr3_nt: TGTGCCAGCAGCAGGCGGACAGGGGGCTTAAAGGGTAATGAAAAACTGTTTTTT

j_call: TRBJ2-5
d_call: NA
v_call: TRBV4-1
clone_size: NA
cdr3_aa: CASSRQQLEETQYF
cdr3_nt: TGCGCCAGCAGTAGACAGCAGCTTGAAGAGACCCAGTACTTC

j_call: TRBJ2-7
d_call: TRBD2
v_call: TRBV13
clone_size: NA
cdr3_aa: CASATSGGGYEQYF
cdr3_nt: TGTGCCAGCGCTACTAGCGGGGGGGGTTACGAGCAGTACTTC

j_call: TRBJ1-1
d_call: NA
v_call: TRBV7-9
clone_size: NA
cdr3_aa: CASSLYSQGLNTEAFF
cdr3_nt: TGTGCCAGCAGCTTATACTCACAGGGACTGAACACTGAAGCTTTCTTT

j_call: TRBJ2-3
d_call: TRBD2
v_call: TRBV7-2
clone_size: NA
cdr3_aa: CASSLTSSGGARDTQYF
cdr3_nt: TGTGCCAGCAGCCTAACGAGCAGCGGGGGGGCGCGAGATACGCAGTATTTT

j_call: TRBJ1-5
d_call: NA
v_call: TRBV5-6
clone_size: NA
cdr3_aa: CASSWGVFGNQPQHF
cdr3_nt: TGTGCCAGCAGCTGGGGGGTGTTTGGCAATCAGCCCCAGCATTTT

j_call: TRBJ2-3
d_call: TRBD2
v_call: TRBV5-1
clone_size: NA
cdr3_aa: CASRSGLAGGPDTQYF
cdr3_nt: TGCGCCAGCAGGTCCGGACTAGCGGGGGGACCAGATACGCAGTATTTT

j_call: TRBJ1-6
d_call: TRBD1
v_call: TRBV7-3
clone_size: NA
cdr3_aa: CASSLKGQGNSPLHF
cdr3_nt: TGTGCCAGCAGCTTAAAAGGACAGGGGAATTCACCCCTCCACTTT

j_call: TRBJ2-2
d_call: TRBD1
v_call: TRBV7-2
clone_size: NA
cdr3_aa: CASSFGRQGASGELFF
cdr3_nt: TGTGCCAGCAGCTTCGGGCGGCAGGGGGCATCGGGGGAGCTGTTTTTT

j_call: TRBJ1-2
d_call: NA
v_call: TRBV29-1
clone_size: NA
cdr3_aa: CSVPNQSHYGYTF
cdr3_nt: TGCAGCGTTCCAAACCAGTCTCACTATGGCTACACCTTC

j_call: TRBJ1-1
d_call: NA
v_call: TRBV12-3/TRBV12-4
clone_size: NA
cdr3_aa: CASRFQENTEAFF
cdr3_nt: TGTGCCAGCAGATTTCAGGAGAACACTGAAGCTTTCTTT

j_call: TRBJ1-2
d_call: TRBD1
v_call: TRBV5-5
clone_size: NA
cdr3_aa: CASRTRGTGGADYGYTF
cdr3_nt: TGTGCCAGCAGGACCCGCGGGACAGGGGGCGCAGACTATGGCTACACCTTC

j_call: TRBJ2-1
d_call: TRBD1
v_call: TRBV5-1
clone_size: NA
cdr3_aa: CASSDGDRDHNEQFF
cdr3_nt: TGCGCCAGCTCAGATGGGGACAGAGACCACAATGAGCAGTTCTTC

j_call: TRBJ1-1
d_call: TRBD1
v_call: TRBV4-1
clone_size: NA
cdr3_aa: CASSQRQGSVEAFF
cdr3_nt: TGCGCCAGCAGCCAGCGACAGGGGTCGGTTGAAGCTTTCTTT

j_call: TRBJ2-1
d_call: NA
v_call: TRBV4-2
clone_size: once
cdr3_aa: CASSQDFGDLQFF
cdr3_nt: TGTGCCAGCAGCCAAGATTTCGGGGACTTACAGTTCTTC

j_call: TRBJ2-5
d_call: TRBD2
v_call: TRBV4-1
clone_size: NA
cdr3_aa: CTSSLALQETQYF
cdr3_nt: TGCACGTCGTCACTAGCGCTCCAAGAGACCCAGTACTTC

j_call: TRBJ2-1
d_call: TRBD2
v_call: TRBV28
clone_size: NA
cdr3_aa: CASSLPAGGPEQFF
cdr3_nt: TGTGCCAGCAGTTTACCAGCGGGGGGACCGGAGCAGTTCTTC

j_call: TRBJ1-2
d_call: NA
v_call: TRBV4-1
clone_size: NA
cdr3_aa: CASSQGTANYGYTF
cdr3_nt: TGCGCCAGCAGCCAAGGGACAGCCAACTATGGCTACACCTTC

j_call: TRBJ2-7
d_call: TRBD1
v_call: TRBV27
clone_size: NA
cdr3_aa: CASSPGTGGYEQYF
cdr3_nt: TGTGCCAGCAGTCCCGGGACAGGGGGTTACGAGCAGTACTTC

j_call: TRBJ2-3
d_call: TRBD2
v_call: TRBV5-1
clone_size: once
cdr3_aa: CASSPGTSATDTQYF
cdr3_nt: TGCGCCAGCAGCCCGGGGACTAGCGCCACAGATACGCAGTATTTT

j_call: TRBJ1-6
d_call: TRBD1
v_call: TRBV5-5
clone_size: few
cdr3_aa: CASSAWTGGFSPLHF
cdr3_nt: TGTGCCAGCAGCGCCTGGACAGGGGGTTTTTCACCCCTCCACTTT

j_call: TRBJ2-7
d_call: NA
v_call: TRBV2
clone_size: NA
cdr3_aa: CATKTAPSYEQYF
cdr3_nt: TGTGCCACTAAGACAGCCCCCTCCTACGAGCAGTACTTC

j_call: TRBJ1-5
d_call: NA
v_call: TRBV10-3
clone_size: NA
cdr3_aa: CAISTGEGFYQPQHF
cdr3_nt: TGTGCCATCAGCACCGGAGAGGGCTTCTATCAGCCCCAGCATTTT

j_call: TRBJ1-4
d_call: NA
v_call: TRBV5-1
clone_size: few
cdr3_aa: CASSLVEGEGEKLFF
cdr3_nt: TGCGCCAGCAGCTTGGTGGAAGGGGAAGGGGAAAAACTGTTTTTT

j_call: TRBJ2-2
d_call: NA
v_call: TRBV4-1
clone_size: NA
cdr3_aa: CASSPTGLDTGELFF
cdr3_nt: TGCGCCAGCAGCCCTACGGGACTTGACACCGGGGAGCTGTTTTTT

j_call: TRBJ2-6
d_call: NA
v_call: TRBV6-5
clone_size: NA
cdr3_aa: CASSYEWSSGANVLTF
cdr3_nt: TGTGCCAGCAGTTACGAGTGGAGCTCTGGGGCCAACGTCCTGACTTTC

j_call: TRBJ1-3
d_call: TRBD1
v_call: TRBV25-1
clone_size: NA
cdr3_aa: CASLGQGSTGNTIYF
cdr3_nt: TGTGCCAGCCTCGGACAGGGCTCGACTGGAAACACCATATATTTT

j_call: TRBJ1-1
d_call: NA
v_call: TRBV5-8
clone_size: NA
cdr3_aa: CASSLRSGYTEAFF
cdr3_nt: TGTGCCAGCAGCTTACGATCAGGGTACACTGAAGCTTTCTTT

j_call: TRBJ1-4
d_call: NA
v_call: TRBV7-5
clone_size: NA
cdr3_aa: CVRSIRGGNEKLFF
cdr3_nt: TGTGTCAGAAGCATCAGGGGTGGTAATGAAAAACTGTTTTTT

j_call: TRBJ1-4
d_call: NA
v_call: TRBV19
clone_size: NA
cdr3_aa: CASSARAGQGKEKLFF
cdr3_nt: TGTGCCAGTAGTGCCCGAGCTGGGCAGGGAAAGGAAAAACTGTTTTTT

j_call: TRBJ1-1
d_call: NA
v_call: TRBV6-2/TRBV6-3
clone_size: NA
cdr3_aa: CASSYMGLNTEAFF
cdr3_nt: TGTGCCAGCAGTTATATGGGCCTGAACACTGAAGCTTTCTTT

j_call: TRBJ2-2
d_call: TRBD1
v_call: TRBV10-3
clone_size: NA
cdr3_aa: CATALIQTGGPNTGELFF
cdr3_nt: TGTGCCACCGCCTTGATACAGACAGGGGGTCCGAACACCGGGGAGCTGTTTTTT

j_call: TRBJ1-5
d_call: NA
v_call: TRBV24-1
clone_size: NA
cdr3_aa: CATSARAGQGTQPQHF
cdr3_nt: TGTGCCACCAGTGCCCGGGCGGGGCAGGGCACTCAGCCCCAGCATTTT

j_call: TRBJ2-7
d_call: TRBD1
v_call: TRBV5-1
clone_size: NA
cdr3_aa: CASSLVAGTGSSEQYF
cdr3_nt: TGCGCCAGCAGCTTGGTCGCCGGGACAGGATCCTCCGAGCAGTACTTC

j_call: TRBJ2-5
d_call: NA
v_call: TRBV11-2
clone_size: NA
cdr3_aa: CASSLARQETQYF
cdr3_nt: TGTGCCAGCAGCTTGGCACGCCAAGAGACCCAGTACTTC

j_call: TRBJ1-1
d_call: NA
v_call: TRBV3-1/TRBV3-2
clone_size: NA
cdr3_aa: CASSQDGGNTEAFF
cdr3_nt: TGTGCCAGCAGCCAAGACGGGGGGAACACTGAAGCTTTCTTT

j_call: TRBJ1-1
d_call: NA
v_call: TRBV6-2/TRBV6-3
clone_size: NA
cdr3_aa: CASSYSYTEAFF
cdr3_nt: TGTGCCAGCAGTTACAGCTACACTGAAGCTTTCTTT

j_call: TRBJ2-1
d_call: TRBD2
v_call: TRBV9
clone_size: NA
cdr3_aa: CASSALNSGLAGTYNEQFF
cdr3_nt: TGTGCCAGCAGCGCCCTAAACTCCGGACTAGCGGGGACCTACAATGAGCAGTTCTTC